This record looks at one T cell receptor (beta chain) sequence and its context. Its antigen is unknown. Data came from immunoSEQ multiplex PCR; TCRdb stores just in-frame clones and leaves some out. The repertoire holds tens of thousands of clones, with more than 70% as singletons. This CDR3 region has 15 residues. The V and J ends lost 2 bases and 0 bases respectively, with 11 bases between them. Germline CDR1 and CDR2: SGHAT and FQNNGV. These data are taken from a study of a mutant IDH1 vaccine in newly diagnosed glioma. Background on the study: Following radiotherapy alone, or alongside temozolomide cycles, vaccination was started after an interval of 4-6 weeks.

Time point indicated: week 35, safety follow-up. Vaccination used 300 ug of mutant IDH1 20-mer peptide per dose, with topical imiquimod. The receptor was derived from a man younger than 30 with glioma. Here the sequenced sample was PBMCs, taken from a glioma patient whose treatment included an IDH1 peptide vaccine. The chain combines TRBV11-2 with TRBJ2-7; D is possibly TRBD1 or TRBD2 (7 bases each). The CDR3 loop is CASSLQGGDSYEQYF. CDR3 bases: TGTGCCAGCAGCTTACAGGGGGGGGACTCCTACGAGCAGTACTTC.